The 14 T cell receptor beta chains listed next were all sequenced from one sample in a study of liver allograft versus peripheral blood T cells. Overall study context: Comparative analysis was performed on T cell receptor repertoires from transplanted livers and from recipients' peripheral blood.

Using its own MiXCR run on the reads, TCRdb lists one record per CDR3 protein. The sample gives over 15,000 distinct CDR3 sequences, around 21% of which show up once; about 13% is in the top ten. Receptors originate from a human patient who had a liver transplant. The graft donor may have given rise to some T cells.

This chain connects TRBV28 to TRBJ2-7, with 10 bases fitting TRBD2. Trimming cost V 6 bases and J 1 base; bases outside gene matches: 12. The CDR3 has 17 amino acids. In germline, CDR1 is MDHEN, CDR2 SYDVKM. The chain's CDR3 is CASSELAGSHVSYEQYF. In nucleotides, the CDR3 is TGTGCCAGCAGCGAACTAGCGGGATCCCACGTTTCCTACGAGCAGTACTTC.

A few counts support this clonotype. The genes are TRBV6-6 and TRBJ2-3; 14 bases match TRBD2. This CDR3 spans 19 amino acids. V gave up 2 bases and J gave up 2 bases; unmatched junction bases: 9. CDR1 MNHNY and CDR2 SVGAGI come from the germline V gene (reference sequence). The CDR3 sequence is CASSYPSGTSGSPTDTQYF. Here the CDR3 DNA reads TGTGCCAGCAGTTACCCGTCCGGGACTAGCGGGAGTCCCACAGATACGCAGTATTTT.

This clonotype appeared many times. The chain employs TRBV7-9 and TRBJ2-7; 11 nucleotides align to TRBD1. The CDR3 is made up of 15 amino acids. The V gene's germline CDR1 is SEHNR and CDR2 FQNEAQ (reference sequence). The V segment lost 4 bases and the J segment 8 bases; nucleotides outside the gene matches: 10. The CDR3 DNA reads TGTGCCAGCAGCTCAATCCGGGACAGGGGGTTCCAGCAGTACTTC. It translates to CASSSIRDRGFQQYF.

This clonotype was observed at least ten times. The V call is TRBV27, the J call TRBJ2-6; 8 bases are shared with TRBD2. Germline CDR1 reads MNHEY; CDR2 reads SMNVEV (reference sequence). This CDR3 comprises 19 residues. V gave up 6 bases and J gave up 2 bases; unmatched junction bases: 15. CDR3 protein: CASRRPGGGAGTGANVLTF. The CDR3, as DNA: TGTGCCAGCAGGCGGCCCGGGGGGGGGGCAGGCACTGGGGCCAACGTCCTGACTTTC.

This clonotype appeared a few times. The rearrangement joins TRBV7-9 to TRBJ2-1; 15 nucleotides align to TRBD2. The CDR3 runs to 18 residues. Germline V gene lookup returns CDR1 SEHNR and CDR2 FQNEAQ (reference sequence). The V and J ends lost 5 bases and 2 bases, in that order; junction bases with no gene match: 7. This CDR3 reads CASSPRTSGRVAYNEQFF. As DNA, the CDR3 is TGTGCCAGCAGCCCGCGGACTAGCGGGAGGGTCGCCTACAATGAGCAGTTCTTC.

In its sample, this clonotype is medium-sized. V usage is TRBV10-3 and J usage is TRBJ2-3; D perhaps matches TRBD2 (6 bases). The V and J ends lost 8 bases and 3 bases respectively, with 18 bases between them. This CDR3 has 15 amino acids. From germline, CDR1 is ENHRY and CDR2 SYGVKD. As DNA, the CDR3 is TGTGCCATCGGACCCGGGACTTACATAACAGATACGCAGTATTTT. Translated: CAIGPGTYITDTQYF.

A word on this clonotype: This clone may be a read error of a much larger clone one base away. This chain links TRBV18 with TRBJ2-7; 7 bases are shared with TRBD1. Germline-derived CDR1 and CDR2 are KGHSH and LQKENI. The CDR3 covers 16 residues. V lost 2 bases and J lost 1; bases outside the gene matches: 8. The CDR3 DNA follows: TGTGCCAGCTCACCAAAGGGACAGATCTTTTCCTACGAGCAGTACTTC. Its protein product is CASSPKGQIFSYEQYF. The complete variable domain, with remaining parts taken from reference TRBV18 and TRBJ2-7, reads NAGVMQNPRHLVRRRGQEARLRCSPMKGHSHVYWYRQLPEEGLKFMVYLQKENIIDESGMPKERFSAEFPKEGPSILRIQQVVRGDSAAYFCASSPKGQIFSYEQYFGPGTRLTVT.

The V call is TRBV30, the J call TRBJ1-1; TRBD1 is a possible D gene (5 bases). In germline, CDR1 is GTSNPN, CDR2 SVGIG (reference sequence). With 7 bases removed from V and 2 bases from J, the gap between germline ends came to 11 bases. The CDR3 is made up of 12 amino acids. The CDR3 protein is CASLGLNTEAFF. CDR3 coding DNA: TGTGCCTCCTTGGGACTCAACACTGAAGCTTTCTTT.

By its share, this clonotype is medium-sized. This sequence joins TRBV6-1 and TRBJ1-2, with D uncertain. The CDR3 is 15 residues long. The V gene's germline CDR1 is MNHNS and CDR2 SASEGT. V gave up 6 bases and J gave up 1 base, with 15 bases separating them. In DNA form, the CDR3 reads TGTGCCAGCAGCTTAGGGCCTTGGGATAACTATGGCTACACCTTC. It yields the protein CASSLGPWDNYGYTF.

Ten or more counts support this clonotype. The CDR3: CASSRMNTGELFF. CDR3 nucleotide sequence: TGTGCCAGTAGTCGGATGAACACCGGGGAGCTGTTTTTT. V gene TRBV19 combines with J gene TRBJ2-2; D unclear. CDR3 size: 13 residues. Germline CDR1 LNHDA, CDR2 SQIVND (reference sequence). Trimming cost V 5 bases and J 1 base, with 5 bases left between them.

The table lists this clonotype with a few counts. The CDR3 DNA follows: TGTGCCAGCAGCTTACTAGCGGGGGGGACAGATACGCAGTATTTT. The encoded protein is CASSLLAGGTDTQYF. The chain uses TRBV5-6 and TRBJ2-3, with 13 nucleotides matching TRBD2. Germline CDR1 is SGHDT and CDR2 is YYEEEE. Trimming cost V 2 bases and J 3 bases; bases outside gene matches: 0. This CDR3 has 15 residues.

This clonotype occurred a few times. V gene TRBV29-1 combines with J gene TRBJ1-3; D unresolved. The germline V gene encodes CDR1 SQVTM and CDR2 ANQGSEA. The CDR3 is 13 amino acids. V shed 7 bases and J shed 0 bases, with 10 bases lying between them. As DNA, the CDR3 is TGCAGCGGCATGAGTAACTCTGGAAACACCATATATTTT. Protein sequence: CSGMSNSGNTIYF.

This clonotype has just a few counts. The chain has TRBV24-1 and TRBJ1-4, with D hard to call. This CDR3 has 13 residues. Germline V lookup: CDR1 KGHDR, CDR2 SFDVKD. The germline V and J ends were trimmed by 5 bases and 5 bases, with 8 bases remaining between them. CDR3 region: CATSASVNEKLFF. DNA for the CDR3: TGTGCCACCAGTGCGTCAGTGAATGAAAAACTGTTTTTT.

This clonotype has more than one count but fewer than ten. V gene TRBV15 combines with J gene TRBJ1-4, with D uncertain. Trimming pared 0 bases from V and 6 bases from J, leaving 11 bases between. CDR1 and CDR2 (germline): LNHNV, YYDKDF (reference sequence). CDR3 length: 15 amino acids. CDR3 bases: TGTGCCACCAGCAGAGAATACGGATCTTATGAAAAACTGTTTTTT. This translates into CATSREYGSYEKLFF.